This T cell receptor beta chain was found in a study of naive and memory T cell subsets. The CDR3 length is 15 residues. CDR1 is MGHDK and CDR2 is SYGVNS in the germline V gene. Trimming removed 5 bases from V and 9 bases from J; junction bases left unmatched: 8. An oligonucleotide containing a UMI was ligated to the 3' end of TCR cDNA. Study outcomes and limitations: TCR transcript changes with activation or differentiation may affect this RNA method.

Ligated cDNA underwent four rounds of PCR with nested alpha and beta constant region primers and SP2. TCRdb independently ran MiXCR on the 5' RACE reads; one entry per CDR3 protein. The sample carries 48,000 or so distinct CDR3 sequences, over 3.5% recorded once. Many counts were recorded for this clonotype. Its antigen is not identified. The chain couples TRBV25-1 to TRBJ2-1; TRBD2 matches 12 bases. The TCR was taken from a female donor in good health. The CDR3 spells CASSSLAGGPSEQFF. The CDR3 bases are TGTGCCAGCAGTTCCCTAGCGGGAGGGCCCAGTGAGCAGTTCTTC. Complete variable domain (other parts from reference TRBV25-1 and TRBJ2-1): EADIYQTPRYLVIGTGKKITLECSQTMGHDKMYWYQQDPGMELHLIHYSYGVNSTEKGDLSSESTVSRIRTEHFPLTLESARPSHTSQYLCASSSLAGGPSEQFFGPGTRLTVL.